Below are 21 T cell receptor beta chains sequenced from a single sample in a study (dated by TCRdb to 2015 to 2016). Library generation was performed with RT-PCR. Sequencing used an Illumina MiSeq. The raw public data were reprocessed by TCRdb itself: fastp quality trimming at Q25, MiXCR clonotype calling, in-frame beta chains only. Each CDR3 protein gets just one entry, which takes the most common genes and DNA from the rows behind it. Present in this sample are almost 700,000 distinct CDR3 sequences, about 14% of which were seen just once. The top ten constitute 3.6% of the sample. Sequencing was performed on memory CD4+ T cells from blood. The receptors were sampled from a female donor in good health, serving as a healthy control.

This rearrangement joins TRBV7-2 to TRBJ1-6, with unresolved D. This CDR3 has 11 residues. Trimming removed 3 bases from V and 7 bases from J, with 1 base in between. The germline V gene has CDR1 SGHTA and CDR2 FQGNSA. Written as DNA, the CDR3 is TGTGCCAGCAGCTTCAATTCACCCCTCCACTTT. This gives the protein CASSFNSPLHF.

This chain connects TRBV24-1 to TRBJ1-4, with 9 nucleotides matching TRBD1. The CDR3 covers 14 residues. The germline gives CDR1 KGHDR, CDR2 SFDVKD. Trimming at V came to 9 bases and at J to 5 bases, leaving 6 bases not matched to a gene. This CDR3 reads CATGTGGANEKLFF. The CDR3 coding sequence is TGTGCCACCGGTACAGGGGGCGCGAATGAAAAACTGTTTTTT.

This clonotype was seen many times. The CDR3: CASSYSVARDTQYF. CDR3 nucleotide sequence: TGTGCCAGCAGTTACTCTGTAGCTAGAGATACGCAGTATTTT. This chain uses TRBV6-2 or TRBV6-3 with TRBJ2-3; D is unclear. In germline, CDR1 is MNHEY, CDR2 SVGEGT. V lost 0 bases and J lost 5, with 9 bases in between. The CDR3 is made up of 14 amino acids.

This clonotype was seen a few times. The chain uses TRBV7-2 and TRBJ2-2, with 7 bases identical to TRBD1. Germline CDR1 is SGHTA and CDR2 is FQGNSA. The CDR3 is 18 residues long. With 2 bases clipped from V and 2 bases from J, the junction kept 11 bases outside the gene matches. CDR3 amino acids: CASSLKSSYRGNTGELFF. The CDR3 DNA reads TGTGCCAGCAGCTTAAAGTCATCATACAGGGGAAACACCGGGGAGCTGTTTTTT.

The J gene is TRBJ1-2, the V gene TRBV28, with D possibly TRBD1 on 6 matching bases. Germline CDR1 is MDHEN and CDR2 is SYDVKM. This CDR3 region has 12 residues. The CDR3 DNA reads TGTGCAATACAGGGAACTAACTATGGCTACACCTTC. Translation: CAIQGTNYGYTF.

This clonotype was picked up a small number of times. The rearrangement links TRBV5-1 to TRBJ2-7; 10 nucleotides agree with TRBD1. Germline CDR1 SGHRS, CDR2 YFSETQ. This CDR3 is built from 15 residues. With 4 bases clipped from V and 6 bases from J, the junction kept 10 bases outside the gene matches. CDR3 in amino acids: CASSRFGQGEGEQYF. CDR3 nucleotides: TGCGCCAGCAGCCGGTTCGGACAGGGGGAGGGCGAGCAGTACTTC.

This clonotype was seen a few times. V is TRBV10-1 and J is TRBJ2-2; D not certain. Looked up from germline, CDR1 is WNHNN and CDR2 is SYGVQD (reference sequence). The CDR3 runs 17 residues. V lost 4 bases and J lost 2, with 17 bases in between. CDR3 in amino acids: CASSALPGRRNTGELFF. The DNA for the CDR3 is TGCGCCAGCAGTGCGTTGCCAGGACGGAGAAACACCGGGGAGCTGTTTTTT.

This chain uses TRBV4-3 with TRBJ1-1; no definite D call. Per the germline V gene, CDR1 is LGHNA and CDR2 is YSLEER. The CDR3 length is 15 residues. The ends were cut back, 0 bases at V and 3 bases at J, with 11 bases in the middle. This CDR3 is CASSQDAFADTEAFF. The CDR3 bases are TGCGCCAGCAGCCAAGATGCTTTCGCGGACACTGAAGCTTTCTTT.

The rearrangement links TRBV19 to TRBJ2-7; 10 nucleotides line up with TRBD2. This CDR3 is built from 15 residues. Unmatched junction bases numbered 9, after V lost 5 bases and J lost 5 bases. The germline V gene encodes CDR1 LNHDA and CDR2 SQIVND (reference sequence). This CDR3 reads CASSLRASGGHEQYF. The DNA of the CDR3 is TGTGCCAGTAGTTTGCGCGCTAGCGGGGGCCACGAGCAGTACTTC.

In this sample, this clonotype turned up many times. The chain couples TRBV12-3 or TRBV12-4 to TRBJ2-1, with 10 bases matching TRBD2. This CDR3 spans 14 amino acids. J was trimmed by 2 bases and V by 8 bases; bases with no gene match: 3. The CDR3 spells CASCTSGTYNEQFF. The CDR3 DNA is TGTGCCAGCTGTACTAGCGGGACCTACAATGAGCAGTTCTTC.

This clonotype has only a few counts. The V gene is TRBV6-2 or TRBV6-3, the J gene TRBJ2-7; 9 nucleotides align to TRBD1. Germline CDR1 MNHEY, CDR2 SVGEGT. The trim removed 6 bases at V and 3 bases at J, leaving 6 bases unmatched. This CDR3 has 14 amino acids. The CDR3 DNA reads TGTGCCAGCAGGACAGGGGGTGCTTACTACGAGCAGTACTTC. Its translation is CASRTGGAYYEQYF.

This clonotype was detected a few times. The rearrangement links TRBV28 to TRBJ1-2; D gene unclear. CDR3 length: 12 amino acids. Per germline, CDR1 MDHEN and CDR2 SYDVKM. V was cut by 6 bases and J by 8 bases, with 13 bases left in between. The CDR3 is CASSFGTRGYTF. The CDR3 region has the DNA TGTGCCAGCAGCTTCGGAACGCGCGGCTACACCTTC.

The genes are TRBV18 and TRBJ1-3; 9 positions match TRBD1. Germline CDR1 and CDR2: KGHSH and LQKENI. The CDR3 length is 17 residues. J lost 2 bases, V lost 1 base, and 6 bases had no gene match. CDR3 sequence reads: CASSPRADRGTGNTIYF. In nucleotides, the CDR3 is TGTGCCAGCTCACCACGTGCGGACAGGGGTACTGGAAACACCATATATTTT.

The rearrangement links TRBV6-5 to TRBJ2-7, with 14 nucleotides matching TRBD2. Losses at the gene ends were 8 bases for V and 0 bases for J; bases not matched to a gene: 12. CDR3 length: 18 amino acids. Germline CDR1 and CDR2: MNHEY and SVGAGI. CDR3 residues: CASRTKRLAGGSSYEQYF. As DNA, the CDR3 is TGTGCCAGCCGAACAAAACGACTAGCGGGAGGGAGCTCCTACGAGCAGTACTTC.

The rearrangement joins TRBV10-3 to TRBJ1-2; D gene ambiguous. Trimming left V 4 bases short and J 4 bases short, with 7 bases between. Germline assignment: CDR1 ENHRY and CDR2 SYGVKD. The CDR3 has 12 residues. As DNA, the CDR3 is TGTGCCATCAGTGGAGAAGTCTATGGCTACACCTTC. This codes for CAISGEVYGYTF.

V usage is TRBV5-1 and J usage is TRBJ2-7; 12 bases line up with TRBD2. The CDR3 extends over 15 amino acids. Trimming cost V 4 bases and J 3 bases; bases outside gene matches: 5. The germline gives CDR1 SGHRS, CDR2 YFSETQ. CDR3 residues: CASSRRTSGNYEQYF. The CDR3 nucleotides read TGCGCCAGCAGCCGAAGGACTAGCGGGAACTACGAGCAGTACTTC.

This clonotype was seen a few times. The CDR3 spells CASTPYSGPNTEAFF. CDR3 sequence (DNA): TGTGCCAGCACTCCTTACTCGGGGCCGAACACTGAAGCTTTCTTT. The chain combines TRBV27 with TRBJ1-1; possibly TRBD1 for D (5 bases). This CDR3 is built from 15 residues. V lost 7 bases and J 1 base, leaving 16 bases between the germline ends. The germline gives CDR1 MNHEY, CDR2 SMNVEV (reference sequence).

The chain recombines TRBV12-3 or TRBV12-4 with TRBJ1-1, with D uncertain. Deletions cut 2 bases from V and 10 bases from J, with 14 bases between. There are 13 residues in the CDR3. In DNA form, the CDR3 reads TGTGCCAGCAGTTTATTAGGTGGACTGGGAGCTTTCTTT. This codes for CASSLLGGLGAFF.

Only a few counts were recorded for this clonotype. CDR3 protein: CASSQRGLVSTGGEQYF. CDR3 in DNA: TGTGCCAGCAGTCAACGCGGCCTTGTGTCTACAGGGGGCGAGCAGTACTTC. The chain uses TRBV6-6 and TRBJ2-7; 8 nucleotides align to TRBD1. CDR3 size: 17 residues. Germline CDR1 reads MNHNY; CDR2 reads SVGAGI (reference sequence). With 5 bases clipped from V and 6 bases from J, the junction kept 18 bases outside the gene matches.

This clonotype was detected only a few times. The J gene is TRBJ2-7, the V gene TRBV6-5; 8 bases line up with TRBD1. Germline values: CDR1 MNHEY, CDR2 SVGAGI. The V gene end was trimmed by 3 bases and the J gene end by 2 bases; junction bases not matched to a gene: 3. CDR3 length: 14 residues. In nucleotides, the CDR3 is TGTGCCAGCAGTTATCAGGGGGCTACCTACGAGCAGTACTTC. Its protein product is CASSYQGATYEQYF.

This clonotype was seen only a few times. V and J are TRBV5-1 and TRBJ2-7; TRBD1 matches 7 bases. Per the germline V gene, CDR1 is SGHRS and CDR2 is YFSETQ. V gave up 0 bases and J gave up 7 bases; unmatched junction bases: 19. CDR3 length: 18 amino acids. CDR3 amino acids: CASSLGTGLVTLLGEQYF. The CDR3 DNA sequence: TGCGCCAGCAGCTTGGGGACAGGTCTTGTAACCCTCCTAGGGGAGCAGTACTTC.